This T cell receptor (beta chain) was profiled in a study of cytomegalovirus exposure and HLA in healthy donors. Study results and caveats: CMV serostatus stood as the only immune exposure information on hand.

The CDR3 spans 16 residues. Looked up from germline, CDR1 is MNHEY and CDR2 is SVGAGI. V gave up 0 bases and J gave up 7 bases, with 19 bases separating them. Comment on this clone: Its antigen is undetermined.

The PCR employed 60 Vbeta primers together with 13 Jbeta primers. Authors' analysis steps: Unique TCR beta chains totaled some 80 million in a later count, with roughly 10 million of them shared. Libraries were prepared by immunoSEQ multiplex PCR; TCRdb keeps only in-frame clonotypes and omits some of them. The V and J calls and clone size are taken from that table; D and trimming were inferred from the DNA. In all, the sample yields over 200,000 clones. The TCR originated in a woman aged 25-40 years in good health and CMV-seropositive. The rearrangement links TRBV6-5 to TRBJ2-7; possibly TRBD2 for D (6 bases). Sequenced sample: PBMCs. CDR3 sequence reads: CASSYSGGNLLGEQYF. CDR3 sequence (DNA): TGTGCCAGCAGTTACTCTGGCGGGAACCTACTGGGAGAGCAGTACTTC.